This T cell receptor beta chain was sequenced for a study of blood T cells in healthy people across ages. Study at large: Per every two T cells, about one barcoded beta molecule was captured by template switching.

Trimming cost V 8 bases and J 4 bases, with 13 bases left between them. The CDR3 extends over 13 amino acids. The germline CDR1 and CDR2 sequences are SNHLY and FYNNEI. Regarding the study as a whole: TCR beta diversity was tightly associated with the proportion of naive T cells. Leaving the PBMCs unsorted stopped any conclusive comparison of naive versus antigen-experienced cells. Per million T cells, TCR beta diversity dropped about linearly as age rose.

A word on this clonotype: Its antigen is currently unknown.

Then a second PCR, running about 6 to 12 cycles, was carried out with a sample-barcoded 5' primer and a J-beta primer mix. TCRdb fed the 5' RACE reads into MiXCR, producing one record per CDR3 protein. Here the sample spans about 570,000 distinct CDR3 sequences, approximately 30% being singletons. V usage is TRBV2 and J usage is TRBJ2-3; TRBD1 is a possible D gene (6 bases). The sequence was collected from a woman in her sixties or seventies in good health. Specimen: blood. The CDR3 nucleotides are TGTGCCAGCGGGGGTCAGGGGTCAGATACGCAGTATTTT. Amino acids: CASGGQGSDTQYF.